This TCR beta chain was obtained from a study of blood T cell repertoires in COVID-19 (dated by TCRdb to the early 2020s). Broadly, across the study: Samples from collaborators originated in the United States, Italy and Spain and spanned both the acute and convalescent phases of COVID-19. The material from the prospective study consisted of cDNA or gDNA derived from T cells, B-cell-depleted T cells, or PBMCs. Subjects who had been exposed to COVID-19, were actively infected with it, or had recovered from it provided the deeply sampled blood TCRbeta repertoires that made up the dataset. Sample metadata almost always included a de-identified subject ID, COVID-19 status, age in years and sex. HLA class I and class II types, where available, came from metadata supplied by the sample provider rather than from assay-based typing. A freely available public database, intended as a resource for researchers studying the immune response to SARS-CoV-2, is where the repertoires were released. The samples were drawn from the first 160 participants of the ongoing ImmuneRACE study and from 950 to 1,500 subjects provided by 6 global collaborators.

Reading the germline V gene gives CDR1 SNHLY and CDR2 FYNNEI. There are 15 amino acids in the CDR3, from cysteine to phenylalanine inclusive. Of all the DNA, just the CDR3 is kept, 45 bases in frame from base 1. At the junction V is shortened by 3 bases and J by 2 bases, with 13 bases in between. Collaborating institutions collected whole blood in K2EDTA tubes following their own protocols. For TCRbeta analysis, collaborators shipped samples in one of three forms: frozen whole blood, isolated PBMCs, or DNA extracted from either of those sample types. Study-wide findings and limitations: How much clinical and demographic metadata was included differed by source and by participant, and the metadata was provided uncurated.

A remark on this clone: The clone's antigen remains unknown. Base qualities are missing; no much larger clone stands one base away.

TCRbeta CDR3 regions were amplified from genomic DNA using the immunoSEQ Assay, a bias-controlled multiplex PCR. Concerning the study's data processing: Within the assay, amplification of reference gene primers was used to estimate how many nucleated cells each sample contained. To quantify the absolute abundance of each unique TCRbeta CDR3 rearrangement, sequence reads were collapsed and filtered. For each sample, productive Simpson clonality was calculated as the square root of Simpson's diversity index over productive rearrangements. TCRdb stores this immuneACCESS table with in-frame sequences only. Part of the clones is absent; in the studies checked, under half of the shortfall reflects unresolved V genes, and no reason is known for the rest. For V, J and clone size, that table is used; D and trimming come from the DNA. Recorded for this sample are some 85,000 clones; about 89% of them occurred a single time. Over 7% of the sample comes from the top ten.

Sequencing was performed on peripheral blood. This TCR came from a man aged 50-60 years with acute or convalescent COVID-19. The chain links TRBV2 with TRBJ1-2, with the D gene uncertain. The DNA is as follows: TGTGCCAGCAGTGAGGGCCGAGGGAACAACTATGGCTACACCTTC. This encodes CASSEGRGNNYGYTF.